Sequencing of this T cell receptor beta chain was carried out in a study of T cell repertoires in cytomegalovirus infection. About the research overall: The authors used CMV epitopes that were HLA-C-restricted (recently identified) and HLA-B-restricted (well studied). Indicated by public TCR beta signatures were CMV infection and matching HLA type.

MiXCR, applied by TCRdb to the reads, yields one record per CDR3 protein. The table includes under 95,000 distinct CDR3 sequences, approximately 46% detected once. Study conclusions and caveats: Adding up the frequency of public TCR beta families identified people who carried CMV plus the relevant HLA.

The CDR3 has 13 residues. Germline V CDR1 and CDR2: DFQATT, SNEGSKA (reference sequence). V was shortened by 6 bases and J by 0 bases, with 11 bases between the two germline ends. As to this clonotype: Its antigen is as yet unknown.

The input for sequencing was CD8+ T cells from cultured PBMCs, taken from culture after CMV antigen stimulation. The genes are TRBV20-1 and TRBJ1-1; D gene unclear. This TCR came from a human donor in good health (CMV status not recorded). Some clones in this sample may be carry-over from other donors' samples. The CDR3 spells CSARRGVNTEAFF. Here the CDR3 DNA reads TGCAGTGCCCGCCGAGGTGTGAACACTGAAGCTTTCTTT.